Sequencing of this T cell receptor (beta chain) was carried out in a study of early T cells in non-severe SARS-CoV-2 infection (dated by TCRdb to about 2021). Regarding the study in general: TCR sequencing used bulk RNA from unsorted whole blood, so alpha and beta chains could not be paired. Overall study outcomes, separate from this receptor: VDJdb matching was skewed toward anti-spike CD8 responses and likely underestimated virus-specific expansions, missing private and CD4 specificities.

The receptor library was made with 5' RACE. The sequencer was a NextSeq 500. In the TCR library protocol, unique molecular identifiers were attached to individual cDNA molecules to correct for PCR bias and sequencing error. Both TCR alpha and beta chains were sequenced, and tight co-correlation was observed between alpha and beta sequence abundances in each sample. The paper's data handling went like this. Decombinator V4 was used to perform V gene, J gene and CDR3 annotation of TCR sequences. Expanded TCRs were defined as changing significantly between any two time points under a Poisson model with p below 0.0001. TCR abundances were normalised to the total number of TCRs sequenced per sample and were expressed as counts per million. MAIT TCRs were defined by TRAV1-2 paired with TRAJ12, TRAJ20 or TRAJ33, and iNKT TCRs by TRAV10 paired with TRAJ18. A search of VDJdb, accessed on 1 November 2021, was run for TCRs annotated to CMV, EBV and SARS-CoV-2, with TCRs annotated for multiple antigens excluded. TCRdb reprocessing: public reads trimmed at Q25 with fastp, clones called with MiXCR, in-frame beta chains kept. Identical CDR3 protein sequences are pooled into one entry, listed with their most common genes and DNA. It is TCRdb's table, rather than the study itself, that gives the V and J calls and clone size. Within this sample are about 84,000 distinct CDR3 sequences, with 9.5% to 13% of them counted one time only. The ten biggest clones cover 2.6% of the sample.

CDR1 SEHNR and CDR2 FQNEAQ are derived from the germline V gene (reference sequence). A distance of 15 bases separates the germline ends of V and J, which lose 5 bases and 5 bases respectively. The cysteine opens and the phenylalanine closes a CDR3 of 14 amino acids. Of all the DNA, just the CDR3 is kept, 42 bases in frame from base 1. For this clonotype: It has no known antigen specificity. Base quality data are lacking; no much larger clone is found one base away.

Set within a cohort of healthcare workers in London, UK, this nested case-control study involved weekly PCR testing of nasopharyngeal swabs along with blood sampling. Between 23 and 31 March 2020, the week of the UK lockdown, healthcare workers were enrolled and then followed up weekly for as long as 16 weeks. Recombination connected TRBV7-9 to TRBJ1-1; the D segment could be TRBD1, given 6 matching bases. The clonotype originates from an adult who was a healthcare worker with PCR-confirmed SARS-CoV-2 infection or an uninfected control (not recorded which). Sample: whole blood. In nucleotide form, the sequence is TGTGCCAGCAGCCTAAAGGGGGGCGGGACTGAAGCTTTCTTT. Its translation is CASSLKGGGTEAFF.